This T cell receptor (beta chain) emerged from a study of shared clonotypes between healthy human individuals. Whole-study findings and limits: About 5% of naive CD4 clonotypes were shared across a handful of donors. Non-shared clonotypes were found to have lower generation probabilities than the clonotypes that were shared by all four of the sorted-subset donors. Rarefaction curves obtained for sorted subsets showed sequencing incomplete despite large depth.

Germline loops: CDR1 GTSNPN, CDR2 SVGIG (reference sequence). Trimming removed 7 bases at V and 4 bases at J, with 19 bases between. The CDR3 covers 14 residues. TCRdb's table, derived via immunoSEQ multiplex PCR, lists solely in-frame clones and lacks some. The sample includes nearly 1,000,000 clones, 60% to 85% of them seen just once. Note on this clone: Its antigen remains unknown.

Sequencing was performed on memory CD4+ T cells sorted from blood. Subset specified: CD45RA-negative fraction. The sequence derives from a man between 18 and 29 years old in good health. The chain employs TRBV30 and TRBJ1-2; D is ambiguous. CDR3 amino acids: CASQTPLKSYGYTF. DNA for the CDR3: TGTGCCTCACAAACTCCTCTGAAGAGCTATGGCTACACCTTC.